The 27 T cell receptor beta chains below come from one sample, sequenced in a study of Tregs in tolerant kidney transplant recipients. The assay was immunoSEQ multiplex PCR, and TCRdb's table has in-frame clones only and misses some. The sample records around 64,000 clones, roughly 86% being singletons. Mixed chimerism was transient after nonmyeloablative marrow transplants from related graft donors. The sample consisted of CD4+ T cells from blood (PBMCs), taken 6 months after the transplant. These TCRs come from a human patient who received a combined kidney and bone marrow transplant. A share of the T cells may be of graft donor origin.

V gene TRBV29-1 combines with J gene TRBJ1-4; D is undetermined. The germline V gene has CDR1 SQVTM and CDR2 ANQGSEA. The CDR3 is 11 amino acids. Trimming cost V 2 bases and J 9 bases, with 7 bases left between them. CDR3: CSVESGKKLFF. CDR3 bases: TGCAGCGTTGAATCAGGAAAAAAACTGTTTTTT.

This clone was seen only once. The rearrangement links TRBV19 to TRBJ2-2; D is unresolved. V lost 3 bases to trimming and J lost 2 bases, with 7 bases between them. CDR1 and CDR2 from the germline V gene are LNHDA and SQIVND (reference sequence). The CDR3 has 14 residues. The CDR3 nucleotides read TGTGCCAGTAGTATTAACAGCAACACCGGGGAGCTGTTTTTT. Its protein is CASSINSNTGELFF.

This sequence joins TRBV7-2 and TRBJ1-5; D might be TRBD1 (6 bases). Trimming cost V 5 bases and J 4 bases, with 15 bases left between them. The CDR3 has 15 amino acids. Germline V gene data show CDR1 as SGHTA and CDR2 as FQGNSA. DNA of the CDR3: TGTGCCAGCAGCCCGTGGGTCGACAGGAATCAGCCCCAGCATTTT. It encodes CASSPWVDRNQPQHF. The full variable domain, rest sourced from reference TRBV7-2 and TRBJ1-5, is GAGVSQSPSNKVTEKGKDVELRCDPISGHTALYWYRQSLGQGLEFLIYFQGNSAPDKSGLPSDRFSAERTGGSVSTLTIQRTQQEDSAVYLCASSPWVDRNQPQHFGDGTRLSIL.

This clone was recorded once. This chain links TRBV30 with TRBJ1-2; D uncertain. The CDR3 has 13 residues. The germline V gene has CDR1 GTSNPN and CDR2 SVGIG (reference sequence). V lost 1 base, J lost 2 bases, and 8 bases lay in between. This CDR3 reads CAWSGFGNYGYTF. The CDR3, as DNA: TGTGCCTGGAGTGGATTCGGGAACTATGGCTACACCTTC.

On this clone: The junction does not match germline at one end; this may be a read error. The same CDR3 arises from other DNA sequences in this sample as well. The V call is TRBV2, the J call TRBJ2-5; 10 nucleotides align to TRBD2. The germline V gene has CDR1 SNHLY and CDR2 FYNNEI. This CDR3 has 14 amino acids. The CDR3 loop is CASTGTSVQETQYF. DNA of the CDR3: TGTGCCAGCACCGGGACTAGCGTCCAGGAGACCCAATACTTC.

The gene calls are TRBV5-1 and TRBJ2-3, with D possibly TRBD1 on 6 matching bases. The CDR3 has 17 residues. Germline CDR1 and CDR2: SGHRS and YFSETQ. V gave up 4 bases and J gave up 1 base, with 19 bases separating them. The CDR3 DNA sequence: TGCGCCAGCAGCCTAGTCCCGTGGGACACGCGCACAGATACGCAGTATTTT. It specifies CASSLVPWDTRTDTQYF.

The chain uses TRBV4-1 and TRBJ1-5; tentatively, D is TRBD1 (6 bases). The CDR3 extends over 15 amino acids. V lost 2 bases and J 4 bases, leaving 12 bases between the germline ends. Germline lookup yields CDR1 MGHRA and CDR2 YSYEKL. Written as DNA, the CDR3 is TGCGCCAGCAGCCAATTTGGGGGGGCGAATCAGCCCCAGCATTTT. Encoded protein: CASSQFGGANQPQHF.

The genes are TRBV11-2 and TRBJ2-6; no clear D gene. Germline CDR1 is SGHAT and CDR2 is FQNNGV. Trimming shortened V by 4 bases and J by 4 bases, and 14 bases separated the two germline ends. The CDR3 is 16 residues long. The CDR3 sequence: CASSSVRRRGANVLTF. CDR3 in DNA: TGTGCCAGCAGCTCAGTCAGGCGCCGGGGGGCCAACGTCCTGACTTTC. The variable domain in full, completed from reference TRBV11-2 and TRBJ2-6, reads EAGVAQSPRYKIIEKRQSVAFWCNPISGHATLYWYQQILGQGPKLLIQFQNNGVVDDSQLPKDRFSAERLKGVDSTLKIQPAKLEDSAVYLCASSSVRRRGANVLTFGAGSRLTVL.

This clone has a handful of counts. The chain combines TRBV29-1 with TRBJ2-7; tentatively, D is TRBD2 (5 bases). V was cut by 4 bases and J by 4 bases, with 11 bases left in between. There are 12 residues in the CDR3. Germline V gene lookup returns CDR1 SQVTM and CDR2 ANQGSEA. CDR3 protein: CSVVYGEYEQYF. CDR3 in DNA: TGCAGCGTTGTTTACGGGGAGTACGAGCAGTACTTC.

This rearrangement joins TRBV2 to TRBJ1-2, with D possibly TRBD1 on 6 matching bases. The CDR3 sequence is 16 residues long. Germline V gene sequence: CDR1 SNHLY, CDR2 FYNNEI. The germline V and J ends were trimmed by 1 base and 2 bases, with 14 bases remaining between them. The CDR3 region has the DNA TGTGCCAGCAGTGAAGGCTACAGGGTGGGAAACTATGGCTACACCTTC. As protein: CASSEGYRVGNYGYTF.

The chain uses TRBV4-2 and TRBJ1-5; 7 bases map to TRBD1. Germline CDR1 is LGHNA and CDR2 is YNFKEQ. The CDR3 covers 16 residues. Trimming removed 1 base from V and 3 bases from J; junction bases left unmatched: 6. This chain's CDR3 is CASSQGQGVHNQPQHF. In nucleotides, the CDR3 is TGTGCCAGCAGCCAAGGACAGGGAGTTCACAATCAGCCCCAGCATTTT.

The rearrangement links TRBV6-1 to TRBJ1-1; D is perhaps TRBD1 (6 bases). Germline CDR1 MNHNS, CDR2 SASEGT. The CDR3 loop spans 13 amino acids. V dropped 2 bases and J dropped 3 bases, with 7 bases sitting between them. Written as DNA, the CDR3 is TGTGCCAGCAGTGAACAGGGGTACACTGAAGCTTTCTTT. This codes for CASSEQGYTEAFF.

The chain carries TRBV10-1 and TRBJ2-3; the D gene is possibly TRBD1 (5 bases). Germline CDR1 reads WNHNN; CDR2 reads SYGVQD (reference sequence). The CDR3 contains 15 residues. The V gene lost 0 bases and the J gene lost 4 bases, with 11 bases spanning the gap. CDR3 coding DNA: TGCGCCAGCAGTGAGTCGGGCAGGGCTCCAGATACGCAGTATTTT. It yields the protein CASSESGRAPDTQYF.

J is TRBJ1-6 and V is TRBV27; 10 bases agree with TRBD1. There are 15 residues in the CDR3. Germline CDR1 MNHEY, CDR2 SMNVEV (reference sequence). With V trimmed by 3 bases and J by 7 bases, 3 bases remained unmatched. CDR3 protein: CASSFRTGGNSPLHF. Written as DNA, the CDR3 is TGTGCCAGCAGTTTCAGGACAGGGGGAAATTCACCCCTCCACTTT.

The chain couples TRBV7-2 to TRBJ2-3, with 13 bases lining up with TRBD2. CDR3 length equals 17 residues. Trimming at V came to 1 base and at J to 1 base, leaving 2 bases not matched to a gene. The germline CDR1 and CDR2 sequences are SGHTA and FQGNSA. CDR3: CASSLVGTSGGTDTQYF. In nucleotides, the CDR3 is TGTGCCAGCAGCTTAGTCGGGACTAGCGGGGGCACAGATACGCAGTATTTT.

V gene TRBV19 combines with J gene TRBJ1-5; 11 positions agree with TRBD1. The CDR3 runs to 14 residues. The V gene end was trimmed by 5 bases and the J gene end by 7 bases; junction bases not matched to a gene: 4. CDR1 LNHDA and CDR2 SQIVND come from the germline V gene (reference sequence). The CDR3 nucleotides read TGTGCCAGTAGTGGGACAGGGGGTATACAGCCCCAGCATTTT. It yields the protein CASSGTGGIQPQHF.

The chain has TRBV19 and TRBJ1-5; D gene uncertain. The V end was cut by 3 bases, the J end by 1 base, with 10 bases between. The CDR3 totals 15 residues. Germline V gene sequence: CDR1 LNHDA, CDR2 SQIVND (reference sequence). The CDR3 nucleotides read TGTGCCAGTAGTATCTTTAGAACCAGCAATCAGCCCCAGCATTTT. It encodes CASSIFRTSNQPQHF. The whole variable domain, filled in from reference TRBV19 and TRBJ1-5, reads DGGITQSPKYLFRKEGQNVTLSCEQNLNHDAMYWYRQDPGQGLRLIYYSQIVNDFQKGDIAEGYSVSREKKESFPLTVTSAQKNPTAFYLCASSIFRTSNQPQHFGDGTRLSIL.

This chain joins TRBV19 and TRBJ1-1; no definite D call. CDR1 is LNHDA, CDR2 SQIVND, per germline (reference sequence). Trimming stripped 5 bases from V and 8 bases from J, with 27 bases between. This CDR3 spans 17 amino acids. CDR3: CASSPRGPFLMRVEAFF. In DNA form, the CDR3 reads TGTGCCAGTAGTCCGCGCGGACCGTTTTTGATGAGGGTAGAAGCTTTCTTT.

V usage is TRBV27 and J usage is TRBJ2-4; 9 positions match TRBD1. V dropped 4 bases and J dropped 4; count of bases not matched to a gene: 5. Germline loops: CDR1 MNHEY, CDR2 SMNVEV (reference sequence). This CDR3 comprises 15 residues. The CDR3 DNA sequence: TGTGCCAGCAGTTCGCGGGACAGGGAGAAAAACATTCAGTACTTC. This translates into CASSSRDREKNIQYF.

V usage is TRBV5-1 and J usage is TRBJ1-1; 7 nucleotides line up with TRBD1. This CDR3 has 16 amino acids. The trim removed 2 bases at V and 0 bases at J, leaving 7 bases unmatched. Germline CDR1 is SGHRS and CDR2 is YFSETQ. This CDR3 reads CASSFWDSRMNTEAFF. DNA of the CDR3: TGCGCCAGCAGCTTCTGGGACAGCAGAATGAACACTGAAGCTTTCTTT. The full variable domain, with the rest looked up from reference TRBV5-1 and TRBJ1-1, is KAGVTQTPRYLIKTRGQQVTLSCSPISGHRSVSWYQQTPGQGLQFLFEYFSETQRNKGNFPGRFSGRQFSNSRSEMNVSTLELGDSALYLCASSFWDSRMNTEAFFGQGTRLTVV.

This chain joins TRBV5-5 and TRBJ1-1, with TRBD1 matching 7 bases. Germline V gene sequence: CDR1 SGHKS, CDR2 YYEKEE (reference sequence). V dropped 0 bases and J dropped 1; count of bases not matched to a gene: 3. The CDR3 length is 15 residues. The CDR3 nucleotides are TGTGCCAGCAGCTTGGTTGCAGGGGGGAACACTGAAGCTTTCTTT. It is translated as CASSLVAGGNTEAFF.

This chain joins TRBV4-1 and TRBJ1-3; D remains ambiguous. Deletions cut 1 base from V and 1 base from J, with 11 bases between. The CDR3 spans 16 residues. The V gene's germline CDR1 is MGHRA and CDR2 YSYEKL. The CDR3 sequence: CASSQVFISSGNTIYF. Written as DNA, the CDR3 is TGCGCCAGCAGCCAAGTATTTATCAGTTCTGGAAACACCATATATTTT.

V and J are TRBV15 and TRBJ2-5, with 8 bases lining up with TRBD1. The CDR3 runs 13 residues. Germline CDR1 is LNHNV and CDR2 is YYDKDF (reference sequence). V lost 4 bases, J lost 7 bases, and 5 bases stayed unmatched. The CDR3 loop is CATSKDRGVTQYF. CDR3 nucleotide sequence: TGTGCCACCAGCAAAGACAGGGGTGTGACCCAGTACTTC.

The rearrangement joins TRBV5-4 to TRBJ2-3; TRBD2 agrees at 16 bases. V lost 4 bases and J lost 2; bases outside the gene matches: 10. The CDR3 totals 19 residues. The germline V gene has CDR1 SGHNT and CDR2 YYREEE (reference sequence). The CDR3 region is CASSPPGTSGRALTDTQYF. The CDR3 DNA follows: TGTGCCAGCAGCCCTCCCGGGACTAGCGGGAGGGCCCTCACAGATACGCAGTATTTT.

The chain employs TRBV5-4 and TRBJ2-3; 8 bases are shared with TRBD2. Germline assignment: CDR1 SGHNT and CDR2 YYREEE (reference sequence). The CDR3 length is 15 residues. V lost 6 bases and J lost 0; bases outside the gene matches: 6. CDR3 in amino acids: CASTLTSGSTDTQYF. CDR3 sequence (DNA): TGTGCCAGCACCCTTACTAGCGGAAGCACAGATACGCAGTATTTT.

This clone is a singleton in its sample. The V and J genes are TRBV18 and TRBJ2-2; 9 bases are shared with TRBD1. Trimming at V came to 6 bases and at J to 4 bases, leaving 9 bases not matched to a gene. This CDR3 has 16 amino acids. Germline V lookup: CDR1 KGHSH, CDR2 LQKENI. The CDR3 bases are TGTGCCAGCTCGCGGACAGGGGCCTCAACCACCGGGGAGCTGTTTTTT. Residues: CASSRTGASTTGELFF.

The rearrangement uses TRBV5-4 and TRBJ2-1; tentatively, D is TRBD2 (6 bases). V was clipped by 3 bases and J by 4 bases, with 14 bases between them. Per germline, CDR1 SGHNT and CDR2 YYREEE (reference sequence). There are 15 residues in the CDR3. CDR3 residues: CASSWTVSGYNEQFF. As DNA, the CDR3 is TGTGCCAGCAGCTGGACCGTGAGCGGGTACAATGAGCAGTTCTTC.